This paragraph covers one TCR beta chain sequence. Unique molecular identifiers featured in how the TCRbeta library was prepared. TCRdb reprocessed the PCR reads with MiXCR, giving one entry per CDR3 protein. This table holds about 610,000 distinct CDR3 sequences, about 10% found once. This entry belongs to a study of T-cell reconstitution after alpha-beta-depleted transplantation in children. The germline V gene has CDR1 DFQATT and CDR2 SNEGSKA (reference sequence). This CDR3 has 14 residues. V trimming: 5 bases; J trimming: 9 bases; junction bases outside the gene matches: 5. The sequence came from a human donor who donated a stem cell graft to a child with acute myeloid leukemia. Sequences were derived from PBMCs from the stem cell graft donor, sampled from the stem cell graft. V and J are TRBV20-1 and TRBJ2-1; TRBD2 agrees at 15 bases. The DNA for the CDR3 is TGCAGTGCTCCATGGACTAGCGGGAGGGGTGAGCAGTTCTTC. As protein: CSAPWTSGRGEQFF.